These 2 T cell receptor beta chains came from one sample sequenced in a study of CD8+CD57+ T cells in acquired aplastic anemia. An expansion of CD8+CD57+ cells by flow cytometry had been shown in patients chosen for sequencing. Researchers used genomic DNA as the template to profile TCR beta VDJ and CDR3. TCRdb fed the reads into MiXCR, producing one record per CDR3 protein. This sample has roughly 250,000 distinct CDR3 sequences; 82% occur once, and the top ten carry over 35%. The specimen was sorted CD4+, CD8+, or CD8+CD57+ T cells (not recorded which) from PBMCs. These receptors all stem from a human donor with aplastic anemia.

The chain combines TRBV6-1 with TRBJ2-1, with TRBD1 matching 10 bases. This CDR3 region has 17 residues. Germline lookup yields CDR1 MNHNS and CDR2 SASEGT. With 3 bases clipped from V and 9 bases from J, the junction kept 14 bases outside the gene matches. This CDR3 reads CASSDSGTGEFLSEQFF. CDR3 coding DNA: TGTGCCAGCAGTGATAGCGGGACAGGGGAGTTCCTTAGTGAGCAGTTCTTC.

About this clonotype itself: As the CDR3 is not closed by the conserved phenylalanine or tryptophan, this likely results from a read error. The DNA is omitted, as the CDR3 cannot be located on it reliably, and the CDR3 follows TCRdb's listing. The chain is built from TRBV7-2 and TRBJ2-1; TRBD2, the table's D call, was not compared with the DNA. CDR1 is SGHTA and CDR2 is FQGNSA in the germline V gene. Ends included, the CDR3 has 13 residues. CDR3 residues: CASSCGGGSNHGY.